The next 14 T cell receptor beta chains were all read from a single sample in a study of CD4+ T cells in melanoma. The assay was immunoSEQ multiplex PCR, and TCRdb's table has in-frame clones only and misses some. The repertoire holds a few thousand clones, with less than 70% as singletons. What was sequenced was cells from a culture (not recorded whether cultured in vitro). Source of these receptors: a human donor with melanoma.

The chain joins TRBV18 to TRBJ2-3; D is unclear. Trimming left V 0 bases short and J 5 bases short, with 12 bases between. Looked up from germline, CDR1 is KGHSH and CDR2 is LQKENI. CDR3 length: 15 amino acids. The CDR3 loop is CASSPPSTPGDTQYF. The CDR3 nucleotides read TGTGCCAGCTCACCACCGAGCACTCCCGGAGATACGCAGTATTTT.

Sample share makes this clone medium-sized. The chain links TRBV7-2 to TRBJ1-3, with D tentatively TRBD1 (5 bases). The V and J ends lost 4 bases and 0 bases respectively, with 13 bases between them. CDR3 size: 16 residues. Germline-derived CDR1 and CDR2 are SGHTA and FQGNSA. In nucleotides, the CDR3 is TGTGCCAGCAGCTCACAGGAACCCCTCTCTGGAAACACCATATATTTT. Translating it yields CASSSQEPLSGNTIYF.

This chain connects TRBV9 to TRBJ1-5, with D unclear. Trimming took off 0 bases at V and 2 bases at J, with 6 bases between the two ends. Per the germline V gene, CDR1 is SGDLS and CDR2 is YYNGEE. The CDR3 covers 14 residues. CDR3 residues: CASSVGGGNQPQHF. CDR3 coding DNA: TGTGCCAGCAGCGTAGGCGGTGGCAATCAGCCCCAGCATTTT. Based on the CDR3 plus reference TRBV9 and TRBJ1-5, the full variable domain is DSGVTQTPKHLITATGQRVTLRCSPRSGDLSVYWYQQSLDQGLQFLIQYYNGEERAKGNILERFSAQQFPDLHSELNLSSLELGDSALYFCASSVGGGNQPQHFGDGTRLSIL.

This clone showed up just a few times. The chain carries TRBV5-1 and TRBJ1-2; 8 nucleotides agree with TRBD1. J was trimmed by 4 bases and V by 2 bases; bases with no gene match: 7. CDR1 and CDR2 from the germline V gene are SGHRS and YFSETQ. This CDR3 has 15 residues. CDR3 loop: CASSFSLDRAYGYTF. The CDR3 DNA sequence: TGCGCCAGCAGCTTCTCCCTGGACAGGGCCTATGGCTACACCTTC.

The chain recombines TRBV4-1 with TRBJ1-2, with unresolved D. Germline lookup yields CDR1 MGHRA and CDR2 YSYEKL. The V end lost 0 bases, the J end lost 8 bases, and 7 bases lay between the germline ends. The CDR3 consists of 12 residues. CDR3 amino acids: CASSQERSGYTF. Written as DNA, the CDR3 is TGCGCCAGCAGCCAAGAAAGGTCAGGCTACACCTTC.

This chain links TRBV7-8 with TRBJ1-5, with D possibly being TRBD1 (5 bases). V gave up 0 bases and J gave up 4 bases, with 13 bases separating them. CDR1 is SGHVS and CDR2 is FQNEAQ in the germline V gene. The CDR3 is made up of 16 amino acids. The DNA for the CDR3 is TGTGCCAGCAGCTTAGCGGCAGGGTTTAGTAATCAGCCCCAGCATTTT. Protein product: CASSLAAGFSNQPQHF.

The chain combines TRBV7-2 with TRBJ1-1; D is undetermined. Looked up from germline, CDR1 is SGHTA and CDR2 is FQGNSA. The CDR3 extends over 15 amino acids. V was trimmed by 1 base and J by 0 bases, leaving 9 bases between them. The CDR3 loop reads CASSLGSALNTEAFF. In DNA, the CDR3 is TGTGCCAGCAGCTTAGGATCAGCCTTGAACACTGAAGCTTTCTTT.

This chain links TRBV7-8 with TRBJ2-7; D ambiguous. This CDR3 region has 13 residues. Per germline, CDR1 SGHVS and CDR2 FQNEAQ. Trimming removed 6 bases at V and 2 bases at J, with 11 bases between. The chain's CDR3 is CASRPSLTYEQYF. The CDR3 nucleotides are TGTGCCAGCAGACCCTCCCTCACCTACGAGCAGTACTTC.

V and J are TRBV19 and TRBJ1-5; D unclear. Trimming pared 3 bases from V and 6 bases from J, leaving 6 bases between. CDR1 and CDR2 from the germline V gene are LNHDA and SQIVND (reference sequence). There are 12 residues in the CDR3. CDR3 loop: CASSMRAQPQHF. In DNA, the CDR3 is TGTGCCAGTAGTATGAGGGCTCAGCCCCAGCATTTT.

J is TRBJ1-2 and V is TRBV2, with D possibly matching TRBD1 (6 bases). V lost 2 bases to trimming and J lost 8 bases, with 18 bases between them. Germline assignment: CDR1 SNHLY and CDR2 FYNNEI. This CDR3 spans 15 amino acids. The CDR3 protein is CASSETRGLWEGYTF. In DNA, the CDR3 is TGTGCCAGCAGTGAAACCAGGGGCCTTTGGGAAGGCTACACCTTC.

The chain joins TRBV27 to TRBJ2-3; the match to TRBD2 covers 7 bases. Looked up from germline, CDR1 is MNHEY and CDR2 is SMNVEV (reference sequence). The CDR3 totals 15 residues. The V segment lost 3 bases and the J segment 0 bases; nucleotides outside the gene matches: 3. The CDR3 DNA reads TGTGCCAGCAGTTTGCGGGGGAGAAGCACAGATACGCAGTATTTT. The encoded protein is CASSLRGRSTDTQYF.

The rearrangement uses TRBV7-8 and TRBJ1-1; maybe TRBD1 (5 bases). There are 16 residues in the CDR3. Germline CDR1 SGHVS, CDR2 FQNEAQ. Trimming took 1 base from V and 3 from J, leaving 15 bases between them. CDR3 nucleotide sequence: TGTGCCAGCAGCTTAGGGTCCCAGGGTCGGGACACTGAAGCTTTCTTT. This translates into CASSLGSQGRDTEAFF.

This chain connects TRBV28 to TRBJ1-2, with D possibly matching TRBD1 (5 bases). Germline V gives CDR1 MDHEN, CDR2 SYDVKM. V was trimmed by 6 bases and J by 5 bases, leaving 13 bases between them. CDR3 length equals 13 residues. The CDR3 region is CASRAGMEYGYTF. CDR3 DNA: TGTGCCAGCAGGGCAGGGATGGAGTATGGCTACACCTTC.

This rearrangement joins TRBV2 to TRBJ1-4; D possibly corresponds to TRBD1 (6 bases). Between the trimmed V and J ends, which lost 7 bases and 4 bases, there was a span of 19 bases. Germline V gives CDR1 SNHLY, CDR2 FYNNEI. The CDR3 length is 16 residues. CDR3: CASTSGDIYLNEKLFF. The DNA of the CDR3 is TGTGCCAGCACATCCGGGGACATCTACCTTAATGAAAAACTGTTTTTT.